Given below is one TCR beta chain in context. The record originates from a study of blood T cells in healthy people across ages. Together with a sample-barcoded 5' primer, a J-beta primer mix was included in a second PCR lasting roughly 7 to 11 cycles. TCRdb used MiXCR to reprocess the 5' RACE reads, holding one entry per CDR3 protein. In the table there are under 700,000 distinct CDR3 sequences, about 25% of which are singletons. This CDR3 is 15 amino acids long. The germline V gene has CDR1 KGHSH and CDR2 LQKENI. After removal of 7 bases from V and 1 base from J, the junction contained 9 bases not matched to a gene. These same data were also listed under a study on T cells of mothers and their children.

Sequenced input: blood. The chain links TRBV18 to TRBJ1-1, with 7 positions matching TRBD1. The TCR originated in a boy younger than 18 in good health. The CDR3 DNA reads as TGTGCCAGCTTACCCCAAGACAGGGCGAACACTGAAGCTTTCTTT. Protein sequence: CASLPQDRANTEAFF. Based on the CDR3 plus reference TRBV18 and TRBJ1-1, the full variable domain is NAGVMQNPRHLVRRRGQEARLRCSPMKGHSHVYWYRQLPEEGLKFMVYLQKENIIDESGMPKERFSAEFPKEGPSILRIQQVVRGDSAAYFCASLPQDRANTEAFFGQGTRLTVV.